These 32 T cell receptor beta chains share one sample of origin, sequenced in a study of technical replicates of blood from several donors. Clones were read by immunoSEQ multiplex PCR, and TCRdb kept only the in-frame ones, dropping some. The profile shows around 16,000 clones, 70% to 85% of them singletons. Sequencing used PBMCs. The receptors originated from a human donor in good health. Some clones in this sample may be carry-over from other donors' samples.

The V gene is TRBV7-2, the J gene TRBJ2-1; 7 nucleotides match TRBD2. The CDR3 consists of 17 residues. J was trimmed by 3 bases and V by 1 base; bases with no gene match: 9. Germline CDR1 and CDR2: SGHTA and FQGNSA. The CDR3 protein is CASSLEPRDYSYNEQFF. The CDR3 nucleotides read TGTGCCAGCAGCTTAGAGCCCCGGGACTATAGCTACAATGAGCAGTTCTTC.

This clone appeared a single time. The chain links TRBV6-5 to TRBJ2-7; D might be TRBD2 (6 bases). Germline V gene lookup returns CDR1 MNHEY and CDR2 SVGAGI. This CDR3 has 14 amino acids. V was cut by 5 bases and J by 6 bases, with 17 bases left in between. The CDR3 DNA follows: TGTGCCAGCAGTGCGACTAGTAGTAGAGTCGAGCAGTACTTC. Its protein is CASSATSSRVEQYF.

The chain has TRBV5-1 and TRBJ2-3; D ambiguous. Trimming stripped 4 bases from V and 0 bases from J, with 9 bases between. The CDR3 spans 14 residues. The germline V gene encodes CDR1 SGHRS and CDR2 YFSETQ. The CDR3 DNA sequence: TGCGCCAGCAGCCTGACTCCCAGCACAGATACGCAGTATTTT. It encodes CASSLTPSTDTQYF.

The chain combines TRBV7-3 with TRBJ2-1; 7 bases line up with TRBD2. Germline values: CDR1 SGHTA, CDR2 FQGTGA. The junction had 13 bases not matched to a gene; V was cut back by 5 bases and J by 9 bases. This CDR3 has 15 amino acids. The CDR3 here is CASSPSSGAGSEQFF. In DNA form, the CDR3 reads TGTGCCAGCAGCCCTTCTAGCGGAGCCGGTAGTGAGCAGTTCTTC.

CDR3 region: CASSSSSSSYEQYF. In nucleotides, the CDR3 is TGTGCCAGCAGCTCCTCCTCCAGCTCCTACGAGCAGTACTTC. V usage is TRBV27 and J usage is TRBJ2-7, with D unresolved. Germline-derived CDR1 and CDR2 are MNHEY and SMNVEV (reference sequence). CDR3 length equals 14 residues. V was shortened by 6 bases and J by 0 bases, with 12 bases between the two germline ends.

The V and J genes are TRBV21-1 and TRBJ2-2; the D segment call TRBD1 is taken from the table without a DNA check. TRBV21-1 is a pseudogene locus. This CDR3 spans 14 amino acids. The DNA of the CDR3 is TGTGCCAGCAGTCCGGACAGGAACACCGGGGAGCTGTTTTTT. Translating gives CASSPDRNTGELFF.

The chain has TRBV7-2 and TRBJ2-4, with 8 bases matching TRBD2. The germline CDR1 and CDR2 sequences are SGHTA and FQGNSA. V shed 5 bases and J 0 bases; nucleotides not matched to a gene: 3. CDR3 size: 15 residues. The DNA of the CDR3 is TGTGCCAGCAGCCCCCGGGAGGGAGCCAAAAACATTCAGTACTTC. Translation: CASSPREGAKNIQYF.

The chain couples TRBV2 to TRBJ2-7; D might be TRBD1 (6 bases). Germline values: CDR1 SNHLY, CDR2 FYNNEI. The CDR3 consists of 14 residues. V gave up 5 bases and J gave up 2 bases, with 13 bases separating them. CDR3 sequence: CASSSGTPTYEQYF. In nucleotides, the CDR3 is TGTGCCAGCAGTTCCGGGACACCTACCTACGAGCAGTACTTC.

The CDR3 coding sequence is TGTGCCAGCTCCTTTGGGACAGGTCCCCGGGCAGATACGCAGTATTTT. It codes for CASSFGTGPRADTQYF. This sequence joins TRBV6-6 and TRBJ2-3, with 8 bases fitting TRBD1. Trimming at V came to 8 bases and at J to 4 bases, leaving 14 bases not matched to a gene. The CDR3 runs to 16 residues. Germline values: CDR1 MNHNY, CDR2 SVGAGI (reference sequence).

The chain carries TRBV2 and TRBJ2-7, with TRBD1 as a possible D gene (6 bases). CDR3 length: 14 amino acids. Per germline, CDR1 SNHLY and CDR2 FYNNEI. V was pared by 6 bases and J by 4 bases, with 16 bases between. The CDR3 nucleotides read TGTGCCAGCAGATTAACAGGGTACCGGTACGAGCAGTACTTC. As protein: CASRLTGYRYEQYF. The full variable domain, completed using reference TRBV2 and TRBJ2-7, is EPEVTQTPSHQVTQMGQEVILRCVPISNHLYFYWYRQILGQKVEFLVSFYNNEISEKSEIFDDQFSVERPDGSNFTLKIRSTKLEDSAMYFCASRLTGYRYEQYFGPGTRLTVT.

This clone was counted once. The chain combines TRBV29-1 with TRBJ2-1; a possible D gene is TRBD1 (8 bases). Per germline, CDR1 SQVTM and CDR2 ANQGSEA. The CDR3 consists of 11 residues. V was pared by 6 bases and J by 15 bases, with 18 bases between. The CDR3: CSVGGTGWPFF. In DNA form, the CDR3 reads TGCAGCGTGGGGGGGACAGGATGGCCGTTCTTC.

The J gene is TRBJ2-4, the V gene TRBV6-1; 11 bases match TRBD2. CDR1 MNHNS and CDR2 SASEGT come from the germline V gene. V dropped 5 bases and J dropped 7; count of bases not matched to a gene: 7. This CDR3 region has 15 residues. CDR3 sequence reads: CASSHLTSGANIQYF. The CDR3, as DNA: TGTGCCAGCAGTCATCTGACTAGCGGGGCGAACATTCAGTACTTC.

The gene calls are TRBV11-1 and TRBJ2-1, with 12 bases lining up with TRBD2. Germline V gives CDR1 SGHAT, CDR2 FQDESV (reference sequence). V trimming: 5 bases; J trimming: 6 bases; junction bases outside the gene matches: 8. The CDR3 is 16 residues long. CDR3 nucleotide sequence: TGTGCCAGCAGCCCCAGACTAGCGGGAGTTCCCAATGAGCAGTTCTTC. It yields the protein CASSPRLAGVPNEQFF.

The rearrangement joins TRBV19 to TRBJ2-1, with D perhaps TRBD1 (6 bases). Germline CDR1 reads LNHDA; CDR2 reads SQIVND (reference sequence). CDR3 length: 14 residues. Trimming cost V 8 bases and J 4 bases, with 15 bases left between them. The CDR3 DNA is TGTGCCAGTGGCTCGGGGACAAGTTACAATGAGCAGTTCTTC. Translating it yields CASGSGTSYNEQFF.

V and J are TRBV27 and TRBJ2-1; tentatively, D is TRBD1 (5 bases). Trimming took 2 bases from V and 3 from J, leaving 8 bases between them. In germline, CDR1 is MNHEY, CDR2 SMNVEV (reference sequence). The CDR3 has 14 residues. In DNA form, the CDR3 reads TGTGCCAGCAGTTTAAAGGGGATCTACAATGAGCAGTTCTTC. This gives the protein CASSLKGIYNEQFF.

The chain employs TRBV2 and TRBJ2-2; perhaps TRBD1 as D (6 bases). With 2 bases removed from V and 3 bases from J, the gap between germline ends came to 7 bases. The CDR3 loop spans 14 amino acids. Germline loops: CDR1 SNHLY, CDR2 FYNNEI. CDR3 in DNA: TGTGCCAGCAGTGAACACAGGGACACCGGGGAGCTGTTTTTT. It translates to CASSEHRDTGELFF.

The chain employs TRBV30 and TRBJ2-7; D gene unclear. The germline gives CDR1 GTSNPN, CDR2 SVGIG (reference sequence). The CDR3 spans 12 residues. V dropped 0 bases and J dropped 8 bases, with 11 bases sitting between them. The CDR3 DNA reads as TGTGCCTGGAGTGTAACGGTCTCGAAGCAGTACTTC. Amino acid sequence: CAWSVTVSKQYF.

The chain recombines TRBV10-1 with TRBJ2-3; TRBD2 matches at 11 bases. Germline V CDR1 and CDR2: WNHNN, SYGVQD (reference sequence). Unmatched junction bases numbered 10, after V lost 3 bases and J lost 11 bases. The CDR3 is 15 amino acids. In DNA form, the CDR3 reads TGCGCCAGCAGTGACCCTAGCGGGAGGCCGAAGAGGCAGTATTTT. Its translation: CASSDPSGRPKRQYF.

In its sample, this clone was seen once. This chain uses TRBV19 with TRBJ2-1; perhaps TRBD1 as D (5 bases). From germline, CDR1 is LNHDA and CDR2 SQIVND (reference sequence). CDR3 size: 15 residues. Trimming removed 5 bases from V and 4 bases from J, with 15 bases in between. The CDR3 here is CASSRGQGYYNEQFF. The CDR3 DNA reads as TGTGCCAGTAGTCGCGGCCAGGGCTATTACAATGAGCAGTTCTTC. Full variable domain (missing parts from reference TRBV19 and TRBJ2-1): DGGITQSPKYLFRKEGQNVTLSCEQNLNHDAMYWYRQDPGQGLRLIYYSQIVNDFQKGDIAEGYSVSREKKESFPLTVTSAQKNPTAFYLCASSRGQGYYNEQFFGPGTRLTVL.

This clone showed up just once. V usage is TRBV25-1 and J usage is TRBJ2-3; no firm D call. Germline CDR1 MGHDK, CDR2 SYGVNS. V lost 3 bases, J lost 1 base, and 20 bases lay in between. CDR3 size: 18 residues. CDR3 protein: CASSDTPSPILGTDTQYF. In DNA form, the CDR3 reads TGTGCCAGCAGTGACACCCCCTCTCCAATACTCGGCACAGATACGCAGTATTTT.

The chain recombines TRBV28 with TRBJ2-7; tentative D call: TRBD2 (6 bases). This CDR3 spans 14 amino acids. V lost 6 bases to trimming and J lost 0 bases, with 12 bases between them. Germline loops: CDR1 MDHEN, CDR2 SYDVKM. DNA of the CDR3: TGTGCCAGCAGCCCCGTCGGGGGCTCCTACGAGCAGTACTTC. Its protein product is CASSPVGGSYEQYF.

J is TRBJ2-3 and V is TRBV5-4, with TRBD1 identical over 9 bases. Germline CDR1 SGHNT, CDR2 YYREEE (reference sequence). Unmatched junction bases numbered 0, after V lost 3 bases and J lost 1 base. This CDR3 is 14 amino acids long. This chain's CDR3 is CASSWTGGTDTQYF. DNA for the CDR3: TGTGCCAGCAGCTGGACAGGGGGCACAGATACGCAGTATTTT.

This clone came up a few times. The chain has TRBV7-9 and TRBJ1-2; tentative D call: TRBD1 (5 bases). The germline V gene encodes CDR1 SEHNR and CDR2 FQNEAQ (reference sequence). Trimming took 4 bases from V and 14 from J, leaving 23 bases between them. The CDR3 consists of 14 residues. DNA of the CDR3: TGTGCCAGCAGCTCCGCAGGGCAATCCAGTGGAGGGACCTTC. The encoded protein is CASSSAGQSSGGTF.

Only a few counts were recorded for this clone. J is TRBJ2-7 and V is TRBV27; TRBD2 might be the D (6 bases). The CDR3 length is 13 residues. V was shortened by 5 bases and J by 7 bases, with 15 bases between the two germline ends. Germline V gives CDR1 MNHEY, CDR2 SMNVEV (reference sequence). For the CDR3, the DNA is TGTGCCAGCAGTCCGACGGTTGCGGGGGAGCAGTACTTC. Translating it yields CASSPTVAGEQYF.

The chain links TRBV18 to TRBJ2-5, with 10 positions matching TRBD1. CDR1 is KGHSH, CDR2 LQKENI, per germline. CDR3 length: 15 amino acids. V dropped 3 bases and J dropped 4; count of bases not matched to a gene: 5. Here the CDR3 reads CASSPRRDRGETQYF. As DNA, the CDR3 is TGTGCCAGCTCACCCCGAAGGGACAGGGGAGAGACCCAGTACTTC.

The gene calls are TRBV6-4 and TRBJ2-2; TRBD2 agrees at 8 bases. Germline V lookup: CDR1 MRHNA, CDR2 SNTAGT. V was clipped by 5 bases and J by 5 bases; unmatched bases: 4. The CDR3 consists of 14 residues. CDR3 protein: CASSSGSLTGELFF. In DNA, the CDR3 is TGTGCCAGCAGTAGCGGGAGTCTGACCGGGGAGCTGTTTTTT.

Here the CDR3 reads CASSAKPTGGGSTDTQYF. In DNA, the CDR3 is TGCGCCAGCAGCGCGAAGCCGACAGGGGGCGGGAGCACAGATACGCAGTATTTT. This chain joins TRBV5-1 and TRBJ2-3, with 10 nucleotides matching TRBD1. Losses at the gene ends were 4 bases for V and 0 bases for J; bases not matched to a gene: 11. CDR3 length: 18 amino acids. In germline, CDR1 is SGHRS, CDR2 YFSETQ.

This chain joins TRBV10-3 and TRBJ2-2; 9 nucleotides line up with TRBD1. CDR3 length equals 16 residues. Germline V CDR1 and CDR2: ENHRY, SYGVKD. With 4 bases clipped from V and 3 bases from J, the junction kept 6 bases outside the gene matches. CDR3 nucleotides: TGTGCCATCAGTGTGACAGGGGGTCTGGACACCGGGGAGCTGTTTTTT. Translating gives CAISVTGGLDTGELFF.

The rearrangement joins TRBV11-2 to TRBJ1-2; 8 nucleotides line up with TRBD1. CDR1 and CDR2 (germline): SGHAT, FQNNGV. This CDR3 region has 14 residues. Germline trimming cut 5 bases from V and 8 bases from J; bases unmatched to any gene: 10. The CDR3 sequence is CASSEDRVVGGYTF. As DNA, the CDR3 is TGTGCCAGCAGCGAGGACAGGGTGGTCGGGGGCTACACCTTC.

The gene calls are TRBV4-1 and TRBJ2-3; 7 nucleotides line up with TRBD2. The V and J ends lost 6 bases and 5 bases, in that order; junction bases with no gene match: 17. The CDR3 loop spans 17 amino acids. Germline lookup yields CDR1 MGHRA and CDR2 YSYEKL. The chain's CDR3 is CASSPLYRDYARDTQYF. CDR3 bases: TGCGCCAGCAGTCCTCTGTACCGGGACTACGCTAGAGATACGCAGTATTTT.

The chain links TRBV5-6 to TRBJ2-5; the D gene is possibly TRBD2 (5 bases). V dropped 6 bases and J dropped 0 bases, with 9 bases sitting between them. Germline CDR1 SGHDT, CDR2 YYEEEE. The length of the CDR3 is 13 residues. The chain's CDR3 is CASIRGNQETQYF. The CDR3 coding sequence is TGTGCCAGCATCCGGGGAAACCAAGAGACCCAGTACTTC.

CDR3 amino acids: CASSTGTKFTGELFF. CDR3 nucleotides: TGTGCCAGCAGCACCGGGACTAAGTTCACCGGGGAGCTGTTTTTT. The chain employs TRBV6-6 and TRBJ2-2, with 7 bases that match TRBD2. CDR3 length: 15 amino acids. CDR1 and CDR2 from the germline V gene are MNHNY and SVGAGI (reference sequence). V lost 6 bases, J lost 4 bases, and 8 bases stayed unmatched.